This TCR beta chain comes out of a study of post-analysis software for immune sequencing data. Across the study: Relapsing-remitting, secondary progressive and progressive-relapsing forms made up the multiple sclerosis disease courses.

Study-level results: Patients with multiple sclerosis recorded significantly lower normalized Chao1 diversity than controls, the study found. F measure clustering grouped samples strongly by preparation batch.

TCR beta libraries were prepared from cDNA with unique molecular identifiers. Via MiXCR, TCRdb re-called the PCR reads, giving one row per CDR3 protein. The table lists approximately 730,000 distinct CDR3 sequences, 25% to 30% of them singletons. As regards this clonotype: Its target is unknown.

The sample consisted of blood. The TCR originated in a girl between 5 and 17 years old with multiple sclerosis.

The CDR3 here is CASSQDLGQGFYGYTF. The DNA for the CDR3 is TGCGCCAGCAGCCAAGATCTCGGACAGGGGTTCTATGGCTACACCTTC. The J gene is TRBJ1-2, the V gene TRBV4-3; 9 nucleotides agree with TRBD1. Germline lookup yields CDR1 LGHNA and CDR2 YSLEER. Losses at the gene ends were 0 bases for V and 4 bases for J; bases not matched to a gene: 6. This CDR3 is built from 16 residues.